The TCR beta chain described here comes from a study of long-term antiretroviral therapy in people with HIV. Researchers ran immunoSEQ v3.0 at survey level. Method: immunoSEQ multiplex PCR; TCRdb's copy keeps in-frame clones and lacks some. This sample carries 25,000 to 35,000 clones, roughly nine tenths of them seen once, and the ten largest clones take around 6.8%. Notes on the study in general: The study lacked data on ART adherence, viral resistance or therapy changes. The study found narrower CDR3 length ranges in HIV repertoires than in controls.

Germline V CDR1 and CDR2: SGHVS, FNYEAQ. Unmatched junction bases numbered 6, after V lost 5 bases and J lost 7 bases. CDR3 length: 14 residues. It was in the United States that all participants with HIV were treated. Specimens carried about 0.85-11 million cryopreserved PBMC before DNA extraction. In its sample, this clone was seen once. Its antigen is undetermined. This sequence joins TRBV7-6 and TRBJ1-5; 9 bases map to TRBD1. The sample consisted of unsorted PBMCs, taken 5 years before starting antiretroviral therapy. The TCR comes from a man in his fifties with HIV. In DNA form, the CDR3 reads TGTGCCAGCAGCCAGGGGACAGGGAACCAGCCCCAGCATTTT. The encoded protein is CASSQGTGNQPQHF.